A single sample gave rise to the 13 T cell receptor beta chains below, sequenced in a study of cytomegalovirus exposure and HLA in healthy donors (dated by TCRdb to 2016 to 2017). The library was produced with the immunoSEQ multiplex PCR assay. A mixture of 60 forward primers for TCR Vbeta segments and 13 reverse primers for TCR Jbeta segments was used in the multiplex PCR. TCRdb provides this immuneACCESS table in a form limited to in-frame rearrangements. Some clones are lacking; in checked studies, under half of them reflect an unresolved V gene, and why the rest are absent is not known. The sample table holds tens of thousands of clones, of which 75% to 80% were seen once. Of the sample, 6% falls within the top ten clones. The sequenced material came from PBMCs. The receptors here all came from a female donor in good health and CMV-seronegative.

This clone was detected only once. This chain joins TRBV4-3 and TRBJ1-2; a possible D gene is TRBD1 (5 bases). The CDR3 length is 13 residues. Germline V lookup: CDR1 LGHNA, CDR2 YSLEER. The ends were cut back, 1 base at V and 8 bases at J, with 11 bases in the middle. DNA of the CDR3: TGCGCCAGCAGCCAAGTTGGGGCTGGAGGCTACACCTTC. It encodes CASSQVGAGGYTF.

This rearrangement joins TRBV5-4 to TRBJ1-6; no reliable D call. V was cut by 3 bases and J by 10 bases, with 8 bases left in between. Germline-derived CDR1 and CDR2 are SGHNT and YYREEE (reference sequence). The CDR3 sequence is 12 residues long. The CDR3 DNA reads as TGTGCCAGCAGCTCGCCGGGATCACCCCTCCACTTT. It translates to CASSSPGSPLHF.

This clone has a handful of counts. The chain carries TRBV19 and TRBJ2-6; possible D gene TRBD1, 6 bases. V shed 6 bases and J shed 2 bases, with 8 bases lying between them. Germline V gene lookup returns CDR1 LNHDA and CDR2 SQIVND (reference sequence). The CDR3 covers 14 residues. The CDR3 loop is CASRRGTGANVLTF. DNA of the CDR3: TGTGCCAGTAGAAGGGGGACTGGGGCCAACGTCCTGACTTTC.

V gene TRBV5-4 combines with J gene TRBJ2-2, with D unresolved. V lost 2 bases and J 4 bases, leaving 6 bases between the germline ends. This CDR3 comprises 13 residues. Germline V lookup: CDR1 SGHNT, CDR2 YYREEE (reference sequence). The CDR3, as DNA: TGTGCCAGCAGCTTCGGTCCCACCGGGGAGCTGTTTTTT. Its protein product is CASSFGPTGELFF.

The chain couples TRBV29-1 to TRBJ1-3; 10 bases line up with TRBD1. This CDR3 region has 16 residues. Unmatched junction bases numbered 10, after V lost 4 bases and J lost 4 bases. Germline V gene lookup returns CDR1 SQVTM and CDR2 ANQGSEA. CDR3 in DNA: TGCAGCGTTGTTCGTGCGGGGACAGGGGAAGGAAACACCATATATTTT. Translation gives CSVVRAGTGEGNTIYF.

The chain has TRBV15 and TRBJ1-5; D remains ambiguous. Trimming removed 3 bases from V and 4 bases from J, with 19 bases in between. CDR3 length: 17 amino acids. CDR1 is LNHNV and CDR2 is YYDKDF in the germline V gene (reference sequence). The CDR3 here is CATSRESRAPGNQPQHF. The CDR3 DNA is TGTGCCACCAGCAGGGAATCTCGGGCCCCGGGGAATCAGCCCCAGCATTTT.

This clone was counted only a few times. The chain joins TRBV6-5 to TRBJ1-1, with D possibly TRBD1 on 6 matching bases. V shed 5 bases and J shed 1 base, with 11 bases lying between them. The CDR3 runs 14 residues. CDR1 MNHEY and CDR2 SVGAGI come from the germline V gene. Written as DNA, the CDR3 is TGTGCCAGCAGTCGAGCAGGGGAGAACACTGAAGCTTTCTTT. Residues: CASSRAGENTEAFF.

The chain links TRBV6-1 to TRBJ1-6, with D possibly matching TRBD1 (5 bases). The V and J ends lost 5 bases and 15 bases respectively, with 23 bases between them. The CDR3 is 15 amino acids. Germline CDR1 and CDR2: MNHNS and SASEGT. Here the CDR3 DNA reads TGTGCCAGCAGTAATGTACAGGATTCCGATTCTATCCTCCACTTT. Its protein product is CASSNVQDSDSILHF.

This clone has only a few counts. This chain connects TRBV9 to TRBJ1-3; the D is unclear. From germline, CDR1 is SGDLS and CDR2 YYNGEE. V was clipped by 0 bases and J by 2 bases, with 9 bases between them. The CDR3 runs to 15 residues. CDR3 in amino acids: CASSVGPTTGNTIYF. The CDR3 DNA reads TGTGCCAGCAGCGTAGGTCCCACTACTGGAAACACCATATATTTT. The variable domain in full, with the rest retrieved from reference TRBV9 and TRBJ1-3, is DSGVTQTPKHLITATGQRVTLRCSPRSGDLSVYWYQQSLDQGLQFLIQYYNGEERAKGNILERFSAQQFPDLHSELNLSSLELGDSALYFCASSVGPTTGNTIYFGEGSWLTVV.

The rearrangement links TRBV19 to TRBJ1-1; weak D call: TRBD1 (5 bases). Trimming pared 3 bases from V and 7 bases from J, leaving 15 bases between. The germline gives CDR1 LNHDA, CDR2 SQIVND (reference sequence). The CDR3 has 14 amino acids. This CDR3 reads CASSMLRELGEAFF. DNA for the CDR3: TGTGCCAGTAGTATGCTCAGGGAATTGGGTGAAGCTTTCTTT.

This chain uses TRBV28 with TRBJ1-2; 8 positions agree with TRBD1. This CDR3 region has 12 residues. Germline CDR1 is MDHEN and CDR2 is SYDVKM. The J segment lost 5 bases and the V segment lost 10 bases, leaving 6 bases of the junction unmatched. Here the CDR3 DNA reads TGTGCCACTGGACAGGGTTGGTATGGCTACACCTTC. This gives the protein CATGQGWYGYTF.

This rearrangement joins TRBV7-2 to TRBJ1-5; 10 positions match TRBD1. Per germline, CDR1 SGHTA and CDR2 FQGNSA. V was pared by 5 bases and J by 6 bases, with 16 bases of the junction left unmatched. The CDR3 length is 18 residues. The CDR3 DNA sequence: TGTGCCAGCAGCCGGCGGGTTCCCGGGACAGGGGCTTTTCAGCCCCAGCATTTT. Its translation: CASSRRVPGTGAFQPQHF.

Points on this clone: One end of the junction is discordant with germline, which a read error may explain. The rearrangement links TRBV7-7 to TRBJ2-7; 10 nucleotides match TRBD1. The CDR3 extends over 14 amino acids. Germline CDR1 and CDR2: SSHAT and FNYEAQ (reference sequence). The CDR3 DNA is TGTGCTAGCAGCTTAGGACAGGGGGCCTACGAGCAGTACTTC. This encodes CASSLGQGAYEQYF.